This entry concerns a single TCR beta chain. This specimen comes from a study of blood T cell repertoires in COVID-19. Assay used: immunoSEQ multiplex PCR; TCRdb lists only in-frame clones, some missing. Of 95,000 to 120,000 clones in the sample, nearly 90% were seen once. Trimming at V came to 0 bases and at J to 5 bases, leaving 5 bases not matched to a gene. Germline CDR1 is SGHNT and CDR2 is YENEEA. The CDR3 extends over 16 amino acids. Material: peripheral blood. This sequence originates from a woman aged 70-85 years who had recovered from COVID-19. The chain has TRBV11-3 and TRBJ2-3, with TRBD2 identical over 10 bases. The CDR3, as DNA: TGTGCCAGCAGCTTAGAGGGAGCGGGGGGGCAAGATACGCAGTATTTT. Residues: CASSLEGAGGQDTQYF.